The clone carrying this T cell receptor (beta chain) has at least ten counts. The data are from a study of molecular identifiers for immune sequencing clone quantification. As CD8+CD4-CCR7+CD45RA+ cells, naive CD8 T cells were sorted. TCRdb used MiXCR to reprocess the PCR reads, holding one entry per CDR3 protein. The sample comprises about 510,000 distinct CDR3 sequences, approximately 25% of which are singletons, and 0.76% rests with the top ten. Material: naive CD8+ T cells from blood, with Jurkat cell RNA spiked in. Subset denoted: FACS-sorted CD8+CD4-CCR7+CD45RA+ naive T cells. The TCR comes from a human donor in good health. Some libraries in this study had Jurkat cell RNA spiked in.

The CDR3 nucleotides are TGCGCCAGCAGCCAAGAGGTGAGGTCCTCTGGGGCCAACGTCCTGACTTTC. Encoded protein: CASSQEVRSSGANVLTF. The rearrangement links TRBV4-3 to TRBJ2-6; D call uncertain. Between the trimmed V and J ends, which lost 0 bases and 0 bases, there was a span of 9 bases. The CDR3 totals 17 residues. Germline CDR1 LGHNA, CDR2 YSLEER.